This T cell receptor beta chain came from a study of control samples from healthy donors and cancer patients (dated by TCRdb to between 2020 and 2021). A note on this clone: The antigen it recognizes is unknown. No base quality values were provided; no much bigger clone lies one nucleotide off.

V is reduced by 0 bases and J by 8 bases, leaving a spacing of 5 bases between them. According to the germline V gene (reference sequence), CDR1 reads SGHNT and CDR2 reads YYREEE. From its cysteine to its phenylalanine, the CDR3 spans 12 amino acids. Left in the record is the CDR3 DNA by itself, 36 bases read in frame from the first base. Library generation was performed with the immunoSEQ multiplex PCR assay. TCRdb provides this immuneACCESS table in a form limited to in-frame rearrangements. Some clones are lacking; in checked studies, under half of them reflect an unresolved V gene, and why the rest are absent is not known. The sample records some 160,000 clones, about 93% of which are singletons. The ten top clones hold 0.68% of the sample.

The clonotype comes from a woman in her twenties or thirties in good health. Sequenced material: blood. This chain joins TRBV5-4 to TRBJ1-4; the D gene assignment is ambiguous. The CDR3 region reads CASSLGGEKLFF. Here is the DNA: TGTGCCAGCAGCTTGGGCGGGGAAAAACTGTTTTTT.